The clone carrying this T cell receptor (beta chain) was observed once. Assay used: immunoSEQ multiplex PCR; TCRdb lists only in-frame clones, some missing. The sample comprises roughly 140,000 clones, around 80% of which are singletons, and around 7.1% rests with the top ten. The sample belongs to a study of blood T cell repertoires in COVID-19. Study-wide context: Some COVID-19 samples were acute and others convalescent; all came from the United States, Italy and Spain.

V trimming: 2 bases; J trimming: 8 bases; junction bases outside the gene matches: 9. The CDR3 runs to 16 residues. CDR1 and CDR2 from the germline V gene are SGHTA and FQGNSA. Participant reports of clinical history set cohort assignment. The chain links TRBV7-2 to TRBJ2-1; the match to TRBD2 covers 10 bases. The clonotype comes from a man in his forties or fifties who had recovered from COVID-19. Sequencing used PBMCs or T cells enriched from blood (not recorded which). CDR3 protein: CASSLTHSGGWDEQFF. The CDR3 DNA is TGTGCCAGCAGCTTAACACATAGCGGGGGGTGGGATGAGCAGTTCTTC.